These 20 T cell receptor beta chains were sequenced from one sample in a study of cytomegalovirus exposure and HLA in healthy donors. Repertoires were generated with immunoSEQ multiplex PCR, while TCRdb's copy carries only in-frame clones and drops some. The data contain about 160,000 clones, 95% to 96% of them singletons. Source material: PBMCs. These TCRs come from a woman under 30 in good health and CMV-seronegative.

The DNA for the CDR3 is TGTGCCAGCAGCTTAGGGTTAGGGAGCGATCAGCCCCAGCATTTT. As protein: CASSLGLGSDQPQHF. The J gene is TRBJ1-5, the V gene TRBV7-2; D is undetermined. Deletions cut 1 base from V and 5 bases from J, with 12 bases between. CDR1 and CDR2 from the germline V gene are SGHTA and FQGNSA. CDR3 size: 15 residues.

The V and J genes are TRBV14 and TRBJ2-7; 10 nucleotides agree with TRBD1. Trimming cost V 1 base and J 3 bases; bases outside gene matches: 6. Germline V CDR1 and CDR2: SGHDN, FVKESK. CDR3 length: 16 amino acids. CDR3 nucleotide sequence: TGTGCCAGCAGCCAAGCCGGCGGGACAGGGGTCTACGAGCAGTACTTC. This sequence encodes CASSQAGGTGVYEQYF.

The chain couples TRBV6-1 to TRBJ1-3; D is uncertain. The germline CDR1 and CDR2 sequences are MNHNS and SASEGT. The CDR3 has 14 residues. Between the trimmed V and J ends, which lost 6 bases and 5 bases, there was a span of 14 bases. CDR3 in amino acids: CASSVITVRNTIYF. CDR3 coding DNA: TGTGCCAGCAGCGTTATCACAGTGAGAAACACCATATATTTT.

The chain has TRBV19 and TRBJ2-2; D remains ambiguous. V was clipped by 11 bases and J by 4 bases, with 23 bases between them. This CDR3 is 16 amino acids long. Germline values: CDR1 LNHDA, CDR2 SQIVND (reference sequence). DNA of the CDR3: TGTGCCTTAGTTGGCAGCCTCACCCCAGGCACCGGGGAGCTGTTTTTT. Its translation is CALVGSLTPGTGELFF.

V gene TRBV7-2 combines with J gene TRBJ2-2, with D maybe TRBD1 (6 bases). The V gene lost 6 bases and the J gene lost 2 bases, with 16 bases spanning the gap. Germline V CDR1 and CDR2: SGHTA, FQGNSA. The CDR3 sequence is 16 residues long. CDR3: CASRVSGTINTGELFF. Here the CDR3 DNA reads TGTGCCAGCAGGGTTTCCGGGACAATAAACACCGGGGAGCTGTTTTTT.

V usage is TRBV15 and J usage is TRBJ2-3; 8 bases fit TRBD2. V lost 2 bases, J lost 1 base, and 8 bases stayed unmatched. Germline values: CDR1 LNHNV, CDR2 YYDKDF (reference sequence). The CDR3 sequence is 17 residues long. The CDR3 spells CATSRSPGGVRTDTQYF. DNA for the CDR3: TGTGCCACCAGCAGATCCCCCGGGGGGGTTCGCACAGATACGCAGTATTTT.

The V call is TRBV9, the J call TRBJ1-5, with D possibly matching TRBD1 (6 bases). Trimming left V 2 bases short and J 4 bases short, with 25 bases between. Looked up from germline, CDR1 is SGDLS and CDR2 is YYNGEE. This CDR3 comprises 19 residues. In DNA form, the CDR3 reads TGTGCCAGCAGCGTGATAACCGGACAGAACCTCCGCGGGAATCAGCCCCAGCATTTT. Translating it yields CASSVITGQNLRGNQPQHF.

The chain is built from TRBV2 and TRBJ2-3; 12 bases agree with TRBD2. The CDR3 extends over 16 amino acids. V shed 8 bases and J 2 bases; nucleotides not matched to a gene: 8. Germline CDR1 SNHLY, CDR2 FYNNEI. The CDR3 DNA sequence: TGTGCCAGCGGAGGACTAGCGGGGCAATACACAGATACGCAGTATTTT. Translation gives CASGGLAGQYTDTQYF.

The rearrangement uses TRBV4-3 and TRBJ2-3; TRBD2 is a possible D gene (7 bases). The CDR3 extends over 16 amino acids. Per germline, CDR1 LGHNA and CDR2 YSLEER. V lost 1 base and J 4 bases, leaving 15 bases between the germline ends. The CDR3 nucleotides are TGCGCCAGCAGCCAAGGGGCAGGGAGGGGGGCAGATACGCAGTATTTT. It codes for CASSQGAGRGADTQYF.

The sample holds a few counts of this clone. This chain joins TRBV5-1 and TRBJ1-1; 8 bases align to TRBD1. Trimming at V came to 4 bases and at J to 1 base, leaving 6 bases not matched to a gene. Germline V gives CDR1 SGHRS, CDR2 YFSETQ. There are 15 residues in the CDR3. This CDR3 reads CASSITGGSNTEAFF. The CDR3 DNA reads as TGCGCCAGCAGCATCACAGGGGGGTCGAACACTGAAGCTTTCTTT. The full variable domain, in which reference TRBV5-1 and TRBJ1-1 provide the parts outside the CDR3, is KAGVTQTPRYLIKTRGQQVTLSCSPISGHRSVSWYQQTPGQGLQFLFEYFSETQRNKGNFPGRFSGRQFSNSRSEMNVSTLELGDSALYLCASSITGGSNTEAFFGQGTRLTVV.

The V call is TRBV19, the J call TRBJ1-1; D possibly corresponds to TRBD1 (5 bases). Germline CDR1 and CDR2: LNHDA and SQIVND (reference sequence). The length of the CDR3 is 13 residues. The V end was cut by 7 bases, the J end by 6 bases, with 15 bases between. The CDR3 DNA reads as TGTGCCAGTACCCTGGGGGGGTTGGCTGAAGCTTTCTTT. Encoded protein: CASTLGGLAEAFF.

The chain recombines TRBV6-1 with TRBJ1-5, with D tentatively TRBD1 (6 bases). This CDR3 contains 14 residues. The V gene's germline CDR1 is MNHNS and CDR2 SASEGT. The V and J ends lost 6 bases and 5 bases respectively, with 14 bases between them. CDR3 nucleotides: TGTGCCAGCAGGCAACGGGACACCTATCAGCCCCAGCATTTT. This sequence encodes CASRQRDTYQPQHF.

The chain employs TRBV30 and TRBJ1-3, with a tentative D call TRBD1 (5 bases). In germline, CDR1 is GTSNPN, CDR2 SVGIG (reference sequence). V lost 5 bases to trimming and J lost 3 bases, with 8 bases between them. The CDR3 covers 12 residues. The CDR3, as DNA: TGTGCCTGGGGGGGGAATGGAAACACCATATATTTT. Amino acids: CAWGGNGNTIYF.

This chain connects TRBV19 to TRBJ2-1; TRBD1 might be the D (6 bases). This CDR3 comprises 15 residues. Germline V lookup: CDR1 LNHDA, CDR2 SQIVND (reference sequence). Trimming cost V 3 bases and J 5 bases, with 14 bases left between them. The chain's CDR3 is CASSILGARDNEQFF. CDR3 nucleotide sequence: TGTGCCAGTAGTATCCTGGGGGCGAGGGACAATGAGCAGTTCTTC.

V gene TRBV7-2 combines with J gene TRBJ2-2; TRBD2 aligns across 9 bases. The CDR3 extends over 15 amino acids. V dropped 1 base and J dropped 6; count of bases not matched to a gene: 3. Germline values: CDR1 SGHTA, CDR2 FQGNSA. The DNA of the CDR3 is TGTGCCAGCAGCTTAGGCGGGGGGGGATCCGGGGAGCTGTTTTTT. Residues: CASSLGGGGSGELFF.

This clone showed up just a few times. V is TRBV4-1 and J is TRBJ2-5; D call uncertain. CDR1 and CDR2 from the germline V gene are MGHRA and YSYEKL. The V end was cut by 3 bases, the J end by 2 bases, with 4 bases between. The CDR3 has 12 amino acids. The CDR3 nucleotides are TGCGCCAGCAGCCAGGCTCAAGAGACCCAGTACTTC. The encoded protein is CASSQAQETQYF.

The chain links TRBV7-9 to TRBJ2-7, with 8 nucleotides matching TRBD1. The J segment lost 3 bases and the V segment lost 4 bases, leaving 8 bases of the junction unmatched. CDR1 is SEHNR, CDR2 FQNEAQ, per germline (reference sequence). This CDR3 spans 15 amino acids. The CDR3 DNA follows: TGTGCCAGCAGCTCGAGACAGGGGCCGATCTACGAGCAGTACTTC. It encodes CASSSRQGPIYEQYF.

In this sample, this clone turned up once. V and J are TRBV13 and TRBJ2-2; D remains unclear. Germline CDR1 PRHDT, CDR2 FYEKMQ (reference sequence). The CDR3 is 11 residues long. V lost 1 base to trimming and J lost 8 bases, with 2 bases between them. The CDR3 nucleotides are TGTGCCAGCAGCTTAGTAGGGGAGCTGTTTTTT. Protein: CASSLVGELFF.

This clone was recorded once. The chain has TRBV7-8 and TRBJ2-2; TRBD1 agrees at 8 bases. The V and J ends lost 1 base and 5 bases, in that order; junction bases with no gene match: 6. The CDR3 consists of 16 residues. Germline CDR1 is SGHVS and CDR2 is FQNEAQ. The CDR3 region is CASSLERTGWTGELFF. The CDR3 DNA is TGTGCCAGCAGCTTAGAAAGGACAGGGTGGACCGGGGAGCTGTTTTTT.

The genes are TRBV19 and TRBJ1-1, with D maybe TRBD1 (6 bases). The V gene's germline CDR1 is LNHDA and CDR2 SQIVND (reference sequence). Trimming cost V 6 bases and J 4 bases, with 18 bases left between them. There are 15 residues in the CDR3. This CDR3 reads CASSLNAGVGTEAFF. CDR3 nucleotide sequence: TGTGCCAGTAGCCTCAACGCAGGGGTGGGCACTGAAGCTTTCTTT.